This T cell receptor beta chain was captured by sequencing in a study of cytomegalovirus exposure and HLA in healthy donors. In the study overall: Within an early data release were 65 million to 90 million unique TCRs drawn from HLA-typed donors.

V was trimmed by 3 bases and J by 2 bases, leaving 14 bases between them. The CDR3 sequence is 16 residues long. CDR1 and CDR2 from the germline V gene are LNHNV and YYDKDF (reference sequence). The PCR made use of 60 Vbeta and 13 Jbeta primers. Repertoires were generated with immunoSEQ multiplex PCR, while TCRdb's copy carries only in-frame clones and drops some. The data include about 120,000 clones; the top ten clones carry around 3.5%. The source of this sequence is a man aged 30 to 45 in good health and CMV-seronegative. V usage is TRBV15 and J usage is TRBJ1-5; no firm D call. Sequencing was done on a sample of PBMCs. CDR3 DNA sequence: TGTGCCACCAGCAGCGGTTCGGGAGTTCGCAATCAGCCCCAGCATTTT. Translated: CATSSGSGVRNQPQHF.